This is a list of T cell receptor beta chains from one sample in a study of blood T cell repertoires in COVID-19. The protocol was immunoSEQ multiplex PCR, while the TCRdb copy is restricted to in-frame clones and leaves out a portion. The sample holds more than 90,000 clones; roughly 80% are singletons and the top ten take approximately 7.9%. The sample comprised peripheral blood. The receptors derive from a man aged 65-85 years with acute or convalescent COVID-19. Each CDR3 is given with its conserved first and last residue. A D gene is named only where the DNA matches it firmly. Only some rows state a clone size, as once, few, many or a class for expanded clones.

V	D	size	J	CDR3	DNA
TRBV3-1/TRBV3-2	TRBD2	.	TRBJ2-2	CASSPSSGGGDGELFF	TGTGCCAGCAGCCCTTCTAGCGGGGGGGGCGACGGGGAGCTGTTTTTT
TRBV5-5	TRBD1	.	TRBJ1-5	CASSDLGQVSNQPQHF	TGTGCCAGCAGCGACCTGGGACAGGTTAGCAATCAGCCCCAGCATTTT
TRBV7-7	.	.	TRBJ2-7	CASSLTLTGEQYF	TGTGCTAGCAGCCTCACCTTGACGGGAGAGCAGTACTTC
TRBV30	TRBD1	.	TRBJ1-2	CAWKARDRGPYGYTF	TGTGCCTGGAAGGCGAGGGACAGGGGGCCGTATGGCTACACCTTC
TRBV27	TRBD1	.	TRBJ2-1	CASTKLLRGRGNEQFF	TGTGCCAGCACCAAATTGCTCAGGGGGCGCGGGAATGAGCAGTTCTTC
TRBV4-2	TRBD1	.	TRBJ1-5	CASSPGTAGQPQHF	TGTGCCAGCAGCCCGGGGACAGCGGGTCAGCCCCAGCATTTT
TRBV28	.	.	TRBJ1-3	CASSSPQKSSGNTIYF	TGTGCCAGCAGTTCCCCACAGAAGAGCTCTGGAAACACCATATATTTT
TRBV5-1	TRBD1	.	TRBJ1-6	CASSLEGQGSGSPLHF	TGCGCCAGCAGCTTGGAGGGACAGGGGAGTGGTTCACCCCTCCACTTT
TRBV2	.	.	TRBJ1-1	CASSVQGDEAFF	TGTGCCAGCAGTGTTCAGGGCGATGAAGCTTTCTTT
TRBV5-4	TRBD1	.	TRBJ2-5	CASSGQGETQYF	TGTGCCAGCAGTGGACAGGGGGAGACCCAGTACTTC
TRBV6-1	TRBD1	few	TRBJ1-1	CASSDPGQTGGAFF	TGTGCCAGCAGTGATCCGGGACAGACTGGTGGGGCTTTCTTT
TRBV19	TRBD2	.	TRBJ2-7	CASSLGTSGIMEQYF	TGTGCCAGTAGTCTGGGGACTAGCGGGATTATGGAGCAGTACTTC
TRBV19	.	.	TRBJ2-4	CASSKRDTLSVDIQYF	TGTGCCAGTAGTAAGCGGGACACACTCTCGGTAGACATTCAGTACTTC
TRBV9	.	.	TRBJ1-1	CASSRSGGSNTEAFF	TGTGCCAGCAGCCGAAGTGGCGGATCGAACACTGAAGCTTTCTTT
TRBV5-1	.	.	TRBJ1-2	CASSDPGQNYGYTF	TGCGCCAGCAGCGATCCAGGGCAGAACTATGGCTACACCTTC
TRBV11-3	.	.	TRBJ1-5	CASSLVPPQQPEGNQPQHF	TGTGCCAGCAGCTTAGTACCTCCTCAACAGCCGGAGGGCAATCAGCCCCAGCATTTT
TRBV6-5	.	.	TRBJ2-7	CASSYFQGVKNEQYF	TGTGCCAGCAGTTACTTCCAGGGCGTTAAGAACGAGCAGTACTTC
TRBV2	TRBD2	once	TRBJ2-2	CASWGREAGTGELFF	TGTGCCAGCTGGGGGCGGGAGGCCGGCACCGGGGAGCTGTTTTTT
TRBV28	.	few	TRBJ1-4	CASSPGQLFNEKLFF	TGTGCCAGCAGTCCAGGACAGCTTTTTAATGAAAAACTGTTTTTT
TRBV3-1/TRBV3-2	TRBD1	.	TRBJ1-5	CASSQGQHNQPQHF	TGTGCCAGCAGCCAGGGACAGCACAATCAGCCCCAGCATTTT
TRBV29-1	TRBD1	.	TRBJ1-1	CSARTGNTEAFF	TGCAGCGCCCGGACAGGGAACACTGAAGCTTTCTTT
TRBV9	.	once	TRBJ2-5	CASSPGLSQETQYF	TGTGCCAGCTCGCCGGGACTCTCTCAAGAGACCCAGTACTTC
TRBV2	TRBD1	.	TRBJ2-5	CASSRSGTEKETQYF	TGTGCCAGCAGTAGATCCGGGACAGAAAAAGAGACCCAGTACTTC
TRBV11-3	TRBD1	.	TRBJ2-2	CASSKQGVDGELFF	TGTGCCAGCAGCAAACAGGGGGTTGACGGGGAGCTGTTTTTT
TRBV24-1	.	.	TRBJ2-1	CATSDPPRGNEQFF	TGTGCCACCAGTGATCCCCCGAGGGGGAATGAGCAGTTCTTC
TRBV9	.	.	TRBJ2-1	CASSPEGLSYNEQFF	TGTGCCAGCAGCCCAGAGGGTCTCTCCTACAATGAGCAGTTCTTC
TRBV6-5	.	.	TRBJ1-3	CASSSLRQVGRNTIYF	TGTGCCAGCAGTTCCCTCCGACAGGTTGGACGAAACACCATATATTTT
TRBV19	TRBD1	few	TRBJ1-1	CASSSLRQGGTEAFF	TGTGCCAGTAGTTCACTTCGACAGGGAGGCACTGAAGCTTTCTTT
TRBV5-4	TRBD1	.	TRBJ1-2	CASSLPPGGQAWGYTF	TGTGCCAGCAGCTTACCCCCCGGGGGACAGGCGTGGGGCTACACCTTC
TRBV18	TRBD1	.	TRBJ2-3	CASSPRATGYTDTQYF	TGTGCCAGCTCACCACGGGCGACAGGGTACACAGATACGCAGTATTTT
TRBV30	TRBD1	.	TRBJ1-1	CAWDRDWTEAFF	TGTGCATGGGACAGGGATTGGACTGAAGCTTTCTTT
TRBV5-6	TRBD2	.	TRBJ2-3	CASSLGLAGRDEQYF	TGTGCCAGCAGCTTGGGACTAGCGGGGCGAGATGAGCAGTATTTT
TRBV6-5	.	.	TRBJ1-1	CASSWAPEAFF	TGTGCCAGCAGCTGGGCCCCTGAAGCTTTCTTT
TRBV3-1/TRBV3-2	.	.	TRBJ1-4	CASSQISEKLFF	TGTGCCAGCAGCCAAATTAGTGAAAAACTGTTTTTT
TRBV28	.	.	TRBJ1-1	CASNSLQDPNTEAFF	TGTGCCAGCAATTCCCTACAGGACCCTAACACTGAAGCTTTCTTT
TRBV3-1/TRBV3-2	TRBD1	few	TRBJ1-2	CASSLGTGVAYGYTF	TGTGCCAGCAGCCTGGGGACAGGGGTAGCTTATGGCTACACCTTC
TRBV7-9	TRBD1	.	TRBJ1-4	CASSEQGRGGEKLFF	TGTGCCAGCAGCGAACAGGGGCGAGGCGGGGAAAAACTGTTTTTT
TRBV19	TRBD1	.	TRBJ1-1	CASSIVNRDRHTEAFF	TGTGCCAGTAGTATAGTAAACCGGGACAGGCACACTGAAGCTTTCTTT
TRBV7-3	TRBD1	.	TRBJ1-6	CASSSGGGPLHF	TGTGCCAGCAGCTCAGGGGGCGGGCCCCTCCACTTT
TRBV6-5	.	once	TRBJ1-5	CASSYGWGGNQPQHF	TGTGCCAGCAGTTACGGTTGGGGAGGGAATCAGCCCCAGCATTTT